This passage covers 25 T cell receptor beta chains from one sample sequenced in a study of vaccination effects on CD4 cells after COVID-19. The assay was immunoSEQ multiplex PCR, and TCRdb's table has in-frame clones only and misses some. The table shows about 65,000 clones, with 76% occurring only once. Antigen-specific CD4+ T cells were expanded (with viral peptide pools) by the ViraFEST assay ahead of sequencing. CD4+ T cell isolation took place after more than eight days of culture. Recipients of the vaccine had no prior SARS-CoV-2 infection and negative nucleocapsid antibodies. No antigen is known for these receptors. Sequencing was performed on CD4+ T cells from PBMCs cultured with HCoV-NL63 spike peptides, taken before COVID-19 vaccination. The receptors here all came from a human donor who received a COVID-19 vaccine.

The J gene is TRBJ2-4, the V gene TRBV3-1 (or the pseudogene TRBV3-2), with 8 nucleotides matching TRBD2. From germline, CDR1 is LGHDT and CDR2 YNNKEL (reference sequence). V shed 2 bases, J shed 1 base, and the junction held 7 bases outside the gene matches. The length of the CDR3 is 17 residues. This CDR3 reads CASSQRGGTKAKNIQYF. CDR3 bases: TGTGCCAGCAGCCAACGGGGGGGGACAAAGGCCAAAAACATTCAGTACTTC.

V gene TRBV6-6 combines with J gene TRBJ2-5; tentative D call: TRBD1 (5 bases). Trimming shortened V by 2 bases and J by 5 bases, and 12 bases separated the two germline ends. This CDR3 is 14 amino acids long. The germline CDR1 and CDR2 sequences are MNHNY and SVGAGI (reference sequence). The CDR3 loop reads CASSYPQAGETQYF. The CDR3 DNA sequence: TGTGCCAGCAGTTACCCACAGGCTGGGGAGACCCAGTACTTC.

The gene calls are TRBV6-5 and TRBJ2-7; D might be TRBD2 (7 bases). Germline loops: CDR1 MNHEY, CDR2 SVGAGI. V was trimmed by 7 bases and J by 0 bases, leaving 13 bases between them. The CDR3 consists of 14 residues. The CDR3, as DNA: TGTGCCAGCACTCTCGCGGGGGCCTCCTACGAGCAGTACGTC. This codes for CASTLAGASYEQYV.

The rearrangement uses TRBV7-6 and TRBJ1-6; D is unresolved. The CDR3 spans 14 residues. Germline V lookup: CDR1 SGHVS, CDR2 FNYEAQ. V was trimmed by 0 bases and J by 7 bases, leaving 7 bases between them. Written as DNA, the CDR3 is TGTGCCAGCAGCTTAGCAGAGAGAAATTCACCCCTCCACTTT. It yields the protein CASSLAERNSPLHF.

CDR3 protein: CASGRGTIDTEAFF. CDR3 coding DNA: TGTGCTAGTGGGAGAGGGACCATTGACACTGAAGCTTTCTTT. The V gene is TRBV12-5, the J gene TRBJ1-1, with a tentative D call TRBD1 (5 bases). Germline assignment: CDR1 LGHNT and CDR2 FRNRAP. The length of the CDR3 is 14 residues. The V end was cut by 6 bases, the J end by 3 bases, with 14 bases between.

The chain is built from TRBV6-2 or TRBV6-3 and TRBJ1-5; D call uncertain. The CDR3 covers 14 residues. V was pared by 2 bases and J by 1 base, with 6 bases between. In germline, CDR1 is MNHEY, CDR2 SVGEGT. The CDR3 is CASSYRQSNQPQHF. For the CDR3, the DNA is TGTGCCAGCAGTTACCGACAAAGCAATCAGCCCCAGCATTTT.

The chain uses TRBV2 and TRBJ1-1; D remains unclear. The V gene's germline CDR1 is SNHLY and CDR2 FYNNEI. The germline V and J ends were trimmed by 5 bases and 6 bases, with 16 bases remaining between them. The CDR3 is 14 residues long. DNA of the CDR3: TGTGCCAGCAGTATCGAGAGGGTTAGCTCTGAAGCTTTCTTT. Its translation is CASSIERVSSEAFF.

The chain's CDR3 is CASSAPGGRAYEQFF. DNA for the CDR3: TGTGCCAGTAGTGCCCCAGGGGGCAGAGCGTATGAGCAGTTCTTC. The chain has TRBV19 and TRBJ2-1; 8 nucleotides align to TRBD1. Trimming at V came to 5 bases and at J to 8 bases, leaving 11 bases not matched to a gene. Germline CDR1 LNHDA, CDR2 SQIVND (reference sequence). The CDR3 consists of 15 residues. The complete variable domain, with remaining parts taken from reference TRBV19 and TRBJ2-1, reads DGGITQSPKYLFRKEGQNVTLSCEQNLNHDAMYWYRQDPGQGLRLIYYSQIVNDFQKGDIAEGYSVSREKKESFPLTVTSAQKNPTAFYLCASSAPGGRAYEQFFGPGTRLTVL.

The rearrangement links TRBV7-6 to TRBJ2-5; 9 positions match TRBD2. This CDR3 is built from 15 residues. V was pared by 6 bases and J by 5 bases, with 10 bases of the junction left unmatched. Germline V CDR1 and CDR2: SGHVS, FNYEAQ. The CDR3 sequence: CASRLASSGVETQYF. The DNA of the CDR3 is TGTGCCAGCAGGCTAGCGTCTAGCGGGGTGGAGACCCAGTACTTC. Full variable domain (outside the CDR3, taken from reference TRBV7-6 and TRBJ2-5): GAGVSQSPRYKVTKRGQDVALRCDPISGHVSLYWYRQALGQGPEFLTYFNYEAQQDKSGLPNDRFSAERPEGSISTLTIQRTEQRDSAMYRCASRLASSGVETQYFGPGTRLLVL.

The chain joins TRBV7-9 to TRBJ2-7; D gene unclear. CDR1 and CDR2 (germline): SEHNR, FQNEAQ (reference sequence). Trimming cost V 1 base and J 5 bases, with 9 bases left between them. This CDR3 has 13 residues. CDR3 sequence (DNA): TGTGCCAGCAGCTTAGTTTTGGGGAACGAGCAGTACGTC. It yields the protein CASSLVLGNEQYV.

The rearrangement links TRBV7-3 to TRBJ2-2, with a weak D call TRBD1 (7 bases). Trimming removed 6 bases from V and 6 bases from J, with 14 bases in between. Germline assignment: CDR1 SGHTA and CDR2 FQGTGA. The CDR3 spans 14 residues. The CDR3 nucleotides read TGTGCCAGCAGACCGCAGGGGGAGGCCGGGGAGCTGTTTTTT. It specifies CASRPQGEAGELFF.

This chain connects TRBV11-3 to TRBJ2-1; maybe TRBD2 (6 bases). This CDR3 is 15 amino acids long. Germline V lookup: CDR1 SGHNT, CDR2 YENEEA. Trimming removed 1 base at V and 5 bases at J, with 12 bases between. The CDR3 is CASSLGAGRNNEQFF. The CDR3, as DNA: TGTGCCAGCAGCTTAGGCGCCGGGAGAAACAATGAGCAGTTCTTC.

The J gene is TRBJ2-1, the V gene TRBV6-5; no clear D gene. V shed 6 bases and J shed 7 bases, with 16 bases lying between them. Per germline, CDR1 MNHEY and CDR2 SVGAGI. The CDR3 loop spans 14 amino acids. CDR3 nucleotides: TGTGCCAGCAGATCCTTCCTCCGGGTAAATGAGCAGTTCTTC. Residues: CASRSFLRVNEQFF.

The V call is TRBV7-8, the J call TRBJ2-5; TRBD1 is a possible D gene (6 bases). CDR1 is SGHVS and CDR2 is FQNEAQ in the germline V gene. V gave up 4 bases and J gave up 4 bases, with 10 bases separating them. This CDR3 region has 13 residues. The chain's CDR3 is CASSSRGPETQYF. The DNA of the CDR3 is TGTGCCAGCAGCTCCAGGGGCCCAGAGACCCAGTACTTC.

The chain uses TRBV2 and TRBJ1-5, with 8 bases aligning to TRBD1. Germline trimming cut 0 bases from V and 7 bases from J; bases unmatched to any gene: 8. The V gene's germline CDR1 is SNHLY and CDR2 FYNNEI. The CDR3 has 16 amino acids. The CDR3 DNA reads TGTGCCAGCAGTGAAGCTTTCGGACAGGGCGAACAGCCCCAGCATTTT. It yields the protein CASSEAFGQGEQPQHF.

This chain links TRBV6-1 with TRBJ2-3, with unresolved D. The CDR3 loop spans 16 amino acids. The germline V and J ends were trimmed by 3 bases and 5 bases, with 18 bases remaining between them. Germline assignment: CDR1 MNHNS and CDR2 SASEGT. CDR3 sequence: CASSELRVEVVDTQYF. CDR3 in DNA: TGTGCCAGCAGTGAGTTACGGGTAGAGGTGGTAGATACGCAGTATTTT.

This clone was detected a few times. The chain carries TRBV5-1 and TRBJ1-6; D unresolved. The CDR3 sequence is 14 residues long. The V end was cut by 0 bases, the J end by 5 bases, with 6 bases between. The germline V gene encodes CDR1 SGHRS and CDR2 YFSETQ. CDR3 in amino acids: CASSLGRNNSPLHF. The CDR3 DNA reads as TGCGCCAGCAGCTTGGGACGGAATAATTCACCCCTCCACTTT.

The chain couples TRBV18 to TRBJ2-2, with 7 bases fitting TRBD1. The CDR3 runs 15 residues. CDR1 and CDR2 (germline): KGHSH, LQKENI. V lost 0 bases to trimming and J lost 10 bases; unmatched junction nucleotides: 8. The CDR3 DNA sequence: TGTGCCAGCTCACCACCTTTCGAGGGGGCCGAGGAGCTGTTTTTT. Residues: CASSPPFEGAEELFF.

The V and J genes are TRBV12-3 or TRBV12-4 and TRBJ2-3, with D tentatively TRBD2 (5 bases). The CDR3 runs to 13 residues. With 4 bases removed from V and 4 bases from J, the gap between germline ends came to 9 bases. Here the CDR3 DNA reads TGTGCCAGCAGTTCAGAGGGCCCAGATACGCAGTATTTT. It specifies CASSSEGPDTQYF.

The CDR3 nucleotides read TGTGCCAGCAGCCGCGGGACTCCAGGCTCCTACGAGCAGTACGTC. It specifies CASSRGTPGSYEQYV. The chain is built from TRBV6-2 or TRBV6-3 and TRBJ2-7, with D perhaps matching TRBD2 (6 bases). The CDR3 consists of 15 residues. V was pared by 6 bases and J by 0 bases, with 15 bases between. Germline V CDR1 and CDR2: MNHEY, SVGEGT.

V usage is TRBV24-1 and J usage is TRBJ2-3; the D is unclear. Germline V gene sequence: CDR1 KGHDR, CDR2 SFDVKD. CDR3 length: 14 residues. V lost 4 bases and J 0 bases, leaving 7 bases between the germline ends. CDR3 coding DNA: TGTGCCACCAGTGAAAAGCTTAGCACAGATACGCAGTATTTT. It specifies CATSEKLSTDTQYF.

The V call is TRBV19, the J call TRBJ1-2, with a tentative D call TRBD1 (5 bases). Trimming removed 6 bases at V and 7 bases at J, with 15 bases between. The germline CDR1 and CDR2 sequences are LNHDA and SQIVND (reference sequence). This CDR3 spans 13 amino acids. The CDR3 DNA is TGTGCCAGTAGGCCACCTGGTGGGGCTGGCTACACCTTC. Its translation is CASRPPGGAGYTF.

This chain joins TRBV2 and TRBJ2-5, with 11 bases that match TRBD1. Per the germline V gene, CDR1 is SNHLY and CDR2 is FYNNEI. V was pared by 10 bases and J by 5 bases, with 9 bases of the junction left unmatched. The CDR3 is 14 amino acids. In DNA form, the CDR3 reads TGTGCCACCAACCGGGACAGGGGGATGGAGACCCAGTACTTC. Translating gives CATNRDRGMETQYF.

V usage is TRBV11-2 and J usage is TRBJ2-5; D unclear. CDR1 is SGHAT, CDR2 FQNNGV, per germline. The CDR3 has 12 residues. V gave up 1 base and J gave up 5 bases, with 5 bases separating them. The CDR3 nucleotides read TGTGCCAGCAGCTTAGTAACGGAGACCCAGTACTTC. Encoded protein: CASSLVTETQYF.

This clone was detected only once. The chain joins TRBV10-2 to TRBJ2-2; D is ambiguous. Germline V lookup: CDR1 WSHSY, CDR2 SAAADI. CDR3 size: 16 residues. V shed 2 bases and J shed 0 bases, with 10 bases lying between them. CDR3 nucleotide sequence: TGCGCCAGCAGTGAGCTAGTGACTGCGAACACCGGGGAGCTGTTTTTT. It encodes CASSELVTANTGELFF.